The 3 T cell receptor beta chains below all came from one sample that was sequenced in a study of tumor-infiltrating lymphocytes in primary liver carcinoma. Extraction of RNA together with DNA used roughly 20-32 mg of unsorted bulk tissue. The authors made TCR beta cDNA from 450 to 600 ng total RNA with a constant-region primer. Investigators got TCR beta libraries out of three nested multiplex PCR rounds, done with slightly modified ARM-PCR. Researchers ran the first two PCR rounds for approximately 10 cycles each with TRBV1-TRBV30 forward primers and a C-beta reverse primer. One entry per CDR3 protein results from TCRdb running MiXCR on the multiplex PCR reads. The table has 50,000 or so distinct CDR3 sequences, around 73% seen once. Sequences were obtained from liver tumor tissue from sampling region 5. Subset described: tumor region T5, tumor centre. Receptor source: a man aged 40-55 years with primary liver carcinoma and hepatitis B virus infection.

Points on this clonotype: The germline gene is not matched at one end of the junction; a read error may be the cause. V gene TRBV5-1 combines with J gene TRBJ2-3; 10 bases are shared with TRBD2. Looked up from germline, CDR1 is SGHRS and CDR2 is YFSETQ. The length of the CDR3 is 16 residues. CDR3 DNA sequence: TGCGCCGGCAGCTTGCGAGCTAGCGGGAGCGCAGATACGCAGTATTTC. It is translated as CAGSLRASGSADTQYF.

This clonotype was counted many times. The CDR3 region is CASRTLGQGGEAFF. CDR3 nucleotide sequence: TGTGCCAGCAGGACCCTAGGACAGGGCGGTGAAGCTTTCTTT. V is TRBV11-2 and J is TRBJ1-1, with 8 bases identical to TRBD1. CDR1 is SGHAT and CDR2 is FQNNGV in the germline V gene. The CDR3 spans 14 residues. V shed 6 bases and J 7 bases; nucleotides not matched to a gene: 10. The variable domain in full, completed from reference TRBV11-2 and TRBJ1-1, reads EAGVAQSPRYKIIEKRQSVAFWCNPISGHATLYWYQQILGQGPKLLIQFQNNGVVDDSQLPKDRFSAERLKGVDSTLKIQPAKLEDSAVYLCASRTLGQGGEAFFGQGTRLTVV.

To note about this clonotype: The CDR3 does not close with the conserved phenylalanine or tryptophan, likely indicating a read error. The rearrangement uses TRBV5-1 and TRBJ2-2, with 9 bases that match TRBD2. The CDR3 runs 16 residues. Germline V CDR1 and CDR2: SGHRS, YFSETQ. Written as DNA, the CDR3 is TGCGCCAGCAGCGTATTAGCGGGAGTAGATACCGGGGAACTGTTTTTA. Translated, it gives CASSVLAGVDTGELFL.